Listed below are T cell receptor beta chains from one sample, sequenced in a study of blood T cell repertoires in COVID-19. Clones were sequenced by immunoSEQ multiplex PCR, and TCRdb holds only the in-frame ones, with some missing. The sample records about 250,000 clones, roughly 84% being singletons. Specimen: peripheral blood. Source of these receptors: a woman aged 35 to 49 who had recovered from COVID-19. The CDR3 runs from the conserved cysteine through the conserved F or W. A D gene is named only where the DNA matches it firmly. Size tells how often a clone was seen (once, few, many) or the class of an expanded clone, and some rows leave it out.

clone_size j_call d_call v_call cdr3_aa cdr3_nt
NA TRBJ1-5 TRBD1 TRBV9 CASSVDPGTGGNQPQHF TGTGCCAGCAGCGTAGACCCCGGGACAGGGGGCAATCAGCCCCAGCATTTT
NA TRBJ1-2 NA TRBV7-2 CASSDPSGQGYTF TGTGCCAGCAGCGACCCCTCAGGGCAGGGCTACACCTTC
NA TRBJ2-3 NA TRBV2 CASLFADTQYF TGTGCCAGTCTGTTTGCAGATACGCAGTATTTT
once TRBJ1-1 TRBD1 TRBV27 CASSWDRQNTEAFF TGTGCCAGCAGTTGGGACAGGCAGAACACTGAAGCTTTCTTT
NA TRBJ2-4 TRBD2 TRBV27 CATRPGGSKNIQYF TGTGCCACCCGACCGGGGGGATCCAAAAACATTCAGTACTTC
NA TRBJ1-5 TRBD1 TRBV2 CASSRQGSIGNQPQHF TGTGCCAGCAGTCGACAGGGGTCAATTGGCAATCAGCCCCAGCATTTT
NA TRBJ2-1 TRBD2 TRBV6-5 CASSYSIAGGGGEQFF TGTGCCAGCAGTTACTCCATCGCGGGGGGCGGAGGTGAGCAGTTCTTC
NA TRBJ2-5 TRBD1 TRBV9 CASSVVPGTGFETQYF TGTGCCAGCAGCGTAGTCCCCGGGACAGGTTTCGAGACCCAGTACTTC
NA TRBJ1-2 NA TRBV7-2 CASNSGGNYGYTF TGTGCCAGCAACTCCGGAGGGAACTATGGCTACACCTTC
NA TRBJ1-4 TRBD1 TRBV28 CASSSGQGSEKLFF TGTGCCAGCAGTTCGGGACAGGGAAGCGAAAAACTGTTTTTT
NA TRBJ1-1 NA TRBV15 CATSRGRNTEAFF TGTGCCACCAGCCGTGGGAGGAACACTGAAGCTTTCTTT
NA TRBJ1-3 NA TRBV2 CASSQGFSGNTIYF TGTGCCAGCAGTCAGGGTTTCTCTGGAAACACCATATATTTT
NA TRBJ1-3 TRBD1 TRBV5-4 CASSYGQGWSGNTIYF TGTGCCAGCAGCTACGGACAGGGATGGTCTGGAAACACCATATATTTT
once TRBJ1-2 NA TRBV6-5 CASNPSGDRYYGYTF TGTGCCAGCAACCCAAGCGGGGACCGGTACTATGGCTACACCTTC
NA TRBJ1-2 TRBD1 TRBV5-5 CASSSPGQGARGYTF TGTGCCAGCAGCTCCCCCGGACAGGGGGCGCGCGGCTACACCTTC
NA TRBJ1-2 TRBD1 TRBV12-3/TRBV12-4 CASRKDRAYGYTF TGTGCCAGCAGAAAGGACAGGGCCTATGGCTACACCTTC
few TRBJ2-7 NA TRBV4-2 CASSQGDTYEQYF TGTGCCAGCAGCCAAGGGGACACCTACGAGCAGTACTTC
NA TRBJ2-7 TRBD2 TRBV7-2 CASSPRGGRGYEQYF TGTGCCAGCAGCCCACGGGGGGGCCGCGGGTACGAGCAGTACTTC
NA TRBJ2-1 NA TRBV11-1 CASSQEKSSYNEQFF TGTGCCAGCAGCCAGGAAAAGAGCTCCTACAATGAGCAGTTCTTC
NA TRBJ2-2 NA TRBV6-5 CASSYGWGANTGELFF TGTGCCAGCAGTTACGGGTGGGGGGCGAACACCGGGGAGCTGTTTTTT
NA TRBJ2-5 NA TRBV6-5 CASTRQETQYF TGTGCCAGCACCCGTCAAGAGACCCAGTACTTC
NA TRBJ2-7 NA TRBV3-1/TRBV3-2 CASSQELSSYEQYF TGTGCCAGCAGCCAAGAACTTAGCTCCTACGAGCAGTACTTC
NA TRBJ1-6 NA TRBV5-1 CASSQDPGGRALHF TGCGCCAGCAGCCAAGACCCGGGGGGGAGGGCCCTCCACTTT
NA TRBJ1-1 NA TRBV18 CASSSGGNTEAFF TGTGCCAGCTCATCCGGAGGGAACACTGAAGCTTTCTTT
once TRBJ2-3 TRBD2 TRBV6-2/TRBV6-3 CASSYSTSGGYKLTDTQYF TGTGCCAGCAGTTACTCTACTAGCGGGGGATACAAGCTCACAGATACGCAGTATTTT
NA TRBJ2-7 NA TRBV29-1 CSVLATYEQYF TGCAGCGTTCTCGCTACCTACGAGCAGTACTTC
NA TRBJ1-6 TRBD1 TRBV19 CATRDRGSSPLHF TGTGCCACCCGGGACAGGGGGTCTTCACCCCTCCACTTT
NA TRBJ1-5 TRBD1 TRBV28 CASNNRGRNQPQHF TGTGCCAGCAATAACAGGGGTCGCAATCAGCCCCAGCATTTT
NA TRBJ2-7 NA TRBV15 CATSRVEGPQYF TGTGCCACCAGCAGAGTGGAGGGCCCGCAGTACTTC
NA TRBJ2-7 NA TRBV30 CAWSVLQGGTYEQYF TGTGCCTGGAGTGTCTTACAGGGGGGGACCTACGAGCAGTACTTC
NA TRBJ1-3 NA TRBV6-5 CASRRTVSGNTIYF TGTGCCAGCAGACGGACAGTCTCTGGAAACACCATATATTTT
NA TRBJ1-3 TRBD1 TRBV7-9 CASSWGQGTSSGNTIYF TGTGCCAGCAGCTGGGGACAGGGGACGAGCTCTGGAAACACCATATATTTT
NA TRBJ2-1 NA TRBV5-4 CASSLDSRTYNEQFF TGTGCCAGCAGCTTGGACAGTAGAACGTACAATGAGCAGTTCTTC
NA TRBJ1-2 TRBD1 TRBV19 CASSPQGTSGYTF TGTGCCAGTAGTCCACAGGGGACCTCTGGCTACACCTTC
NA TRBJ1-2 NA TRBV5-6 CASRLQGVGGYTF TGTGCCAGCAGATTACAGGGCGTCGGTGGCTACACCTTC
NA TRBJ2-5 NA TRBV10-3 CAISEPWLQTQYF TGTGCCATCAGTGAGCCTTGGCTGCAGACCCAGTACTTC
NA TRBJ1-5 TRBD1 TRBV6-5 CASRKGQGGNQPQHF TGTGCCAGCAGAAAGGGACAGGGGGGAAATCAGCCCCAGCATTTT
once TRBJ2-5 NA TRBV18 CASSPLSRYQETQYF TGTGCCAGCTCACCACTCTCCAGATACCAAGAGACCCAGTACTTC
once TRBJ2-7 NA TRBV19 CASSIRQGSYEQYF TGTGCCAGTAGTATACGGCAGGGGTCGTACGAGCAGTACTTC
NA TRBJ2-1 NA TRBV18 CASSPRSDTANEQFF TGTGCCAGCTCACCGCGATCGGACACAGCTAATGAGCAGTTCTTC
once TRBJ1-3 NA TRBV11-2 CASSLDRALPAIYF TGTGCCAGCAGCTTAGACAGGGCCCTACCGGCCATATATTTT
NA TRBJ1-4 TRBD1 TRBV6-5 CASKYGTGTEKLFF TGTGCCAGCAAATACGGGACAGGGACTGAAAAACTGTTTTTT
NA TRBJ2-1 NA TRBV11-2 CASSLGLENEQFF TGTGCCAGCAGCTTAGGGTTAGAAAATGAGCAGTTCTTC
once TRBJ1-2 NA TRBV11-3 CASSLDVAGQWAYGYTF TGTGCCAGCAGCTTAGATGTGGCCGGACAGTGGGCCTATGGCTACACCTTC
NA TRBJ1-1 TRBD1 TRBV28 CASSPGQGSTEAFF TGTGCCAGCTCCCCGGGACAGGGGAGCACTGAAGCTTTCTTT
NA TRBJ1-1 NA TRBV30 CAWSVSSRGSGTEAFF TGTGCCTGGAGTGTATCTTCCAGGGGATCTGGCACTGAAGCTTTCTTT